Listed below are T cell receptor beta chains from one sample, sequenced in a study of T cell responses to AZD1222 COVID-19 vaccine. The table came from immunoSEQ multiplex PCR; TCRdb's copy has only in-frame clones and leaves some out. Of approximately 50,000 clones listed, about 88% were seen once; the top ten hold less than 8.5%. Sequencing used peripheral blood, obtained 28 days after the second AZD1222 dose. These receptors were collected from an adult who received the AZD1222 COVID-19 vaccine. Each CDR3 is given with its conserved first and last residue. The order of the fields is V gene, CDR3 protein.

v_gene: TRBV19
CDR3aa: CASSTGLQNTEAFF

v_gene: TRBV28
CDR3aa: CASSPPRFPGETQYF

v_gene: TRBV5-1
CDR3aa: CASSQPQTTDTQYF

v_gene: TRBV7-9
CDR3aa: CASSPESRGQPQHF

v_gene: TRBV28
CDR3aa: CASPPENVATDTQYF

v_gene: TRBV10-3
CDR3aa: CAITTGGNQPQHF

v_gene: TRBV7-6
CDR3aa: CASSLELSGETQYF

v_gene: TRBV4-2
CDR3aa: CASGGVSYNEQFF

v_gene: TRBV9
CDR3aa: CASSEGILTLTQYF

v_gene: TRBV18
CDR3aa: CASSPRGSSAETQYF

v_gene: TRBV5-1
CDR3aa: CASTSGTGGNTIYF

v_gene: TRBV4-2
CDR3aa: CASSRTAYEQYF

v_gene: TRBV9
CDR3aa: CASSVGTGGADTQYF

v_gene: TRBV28
CDR3aa: CASSSGDRNTEAFF

v_gene: TRBV18
CDR3aa: CASSTGENTEAFF

v_gene: TRBV7-2
CDR3aa: CASSLDRYGYTF

v_gene: TRBV11-2
CDR3aa: CASSHRARLGIGGTGELFF

v_gene: TRBV7-2
CDR3aa: CASSRDSSSYEQYF